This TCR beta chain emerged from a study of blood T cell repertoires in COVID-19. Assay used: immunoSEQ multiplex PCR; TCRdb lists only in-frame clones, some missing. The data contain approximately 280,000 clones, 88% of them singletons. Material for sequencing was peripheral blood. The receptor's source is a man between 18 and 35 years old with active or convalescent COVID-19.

As DNA, the CDR3 is TGTGCCAGCAGTGAATTATTGGGCAGTGAAGCTTTCTTT. Translating gives CASSELLGSEAFF. This sequence joins TRBV6-1 and TRBJ1-1, with D uncertain. The V gene's germline CDR1 is MNHNS and CDR2 SASEGT. The CDR3 extends over 13 amino acids. Trimming stripped 2 bases from V and 7 bases from J, with 11 bases between.